The present T cell receptor (beta chain) was sequenced within a study of Ad26.COV2.S vaccination and SARS-CoV-2 variants. Only in-frame clones appear in the TCRdb table, and some are missing; sequencing was by immunoSEQ multiplex PCR. The table lists about 410,000 clones, approximately 92% of them singletons. Treatment specified: around 19 received Ad26.COV2.S at low or high dose, single or two shots; several received placebo; per-sample allocation not given. Collection of the samples took place on day 63 after the first injection of vaccine or placebo. Per germline, CDR1 GTSNPN and CDR2 SVGIG (reference sequence). The ends lost 0 bases at V and 2 bases at J; junction bases unmatched: 2. CDR3 size: 15 residues.

The starting material was peripheral blood, obtained in a trial of Ad26.COV2.S vaccine versus placebo. V gene TRBV30 combines with J gene TRBJ1-4, with TRBD1 matching 8 bases. This receptor was identified in a person between 18 and 65 years old who received the Ad26.COV2.S COVID-19 vaccine or a placebo. CDR3 sequence reads: CAWSVQGGTNEKLFF. For the CDR3, the DNA is TGTGCCTGGAGTGTACAGGGGGGGACTAATGAAAAACTGTTTTTT.